This T cell receptor beta chain was retrieved from a study of B cell selection in AIRE deficiency (dated by TCRdb to between 2018 and 2020). Concerning the study at large: TCRbeta repertoires of sorted blood CD4+ conventional T cells and regulatory T cells were compared between AIRE-deficient patients and healthy controls. The TCR-sequenced cohort comprised five AIRE-deficient APECED patients and five healthy control donors. Points the paper makes about the study in general: Only TCRbeta chains were sequenced, and about 40% of the Treg sequences shared among healthy donors were also detected in healthy Tconv cells, possibly owing to differing TCRalpha chains. Roughly a third of the Treg TCRbeta sequences shared among healthy donors turned up in patient Tconv cells, suggesting that Treg-biased clones are diverted into the Tconv compartment. Tconv and Treg cells from AIRE-deficient patients showed TCRBV gene usage, CDR3 length and TCR diversity similar to those of healthy donors. Among several thousand shared Treg TCRbeta sequences, roughly 30% were shared exclusively by healthy donors and about 9% exclusively by patients, which suggests that Treg selection is less efficient in the absence of AIRE. Shared Treg sequences had shorter CDR3s, which reflects a bias toward rearrangements containing few non-templated nucleotide insertions.

The CDR3 numbers 13 residues from cysteine through phenylalanine. This entry keeps only the CDR3 DNA: 39 bases, framed from base 1. The trim is 1 base for V and 13 bases for J, with a gap of 11 bases between the germline ends. CDR1 and CDR2 were assigned from the germline V gene as SNHLY and FYNNEI. The immunoSEQ platform was used for TCRbeta chain sequencing. From the authors' description of their analysis: Roughly 99,000 distinct in-frame TCRbeta sequences from patients and around 1.3x10^5 from healthy donors were obtained from pooled conventional T cell repertoires. Treg TCRbeta sequences found in two or more individuals were classed as public, and these public Treg TCRbeta sequences were then looked for in Tconv repertoires. Group differences were tested with Mann-Whitney U tests and Bonferroni-Dunn correction in GraphPad Prism 7.03. Not all clones reach the TCRdb copy of this immuneACCESS table, which keeps in-frame sequences only. Checked studies attribute under half of the gap to unresolved V genes and leave the rest unexplained. That table is the source of V, J and clone size, and D and trimming were worked out from the DNA. For this sample the table gives 20,000 to 25,000 clones, of which approximately 96% were detected only once. The ten largest make up 0.2% of the sample.

Notes on this clone: Its antigen remains unidentified. No base-level quality is on record; no much larger clone is a single base apart.

Conventional CD4 T cells were sorted as CD4+CD127+ cells. AIRE-deficient patients had APECED syndrome. Tconv and Treg cells for TCRbeta sequencing were sorted on a FACSAria flow cytometer. The sorted cells were collected in 5-ml round-bottom polystyrene tubes, and the dry cell pellets were frozen at -80 degrees C prior to sequencing. The TCR comes from a human donor with AIRE deficiency. The rearrangement joined TRBV2 to TRBJ1-6, with the identity of the D gene unclear. Specimen: conventional CD4+ T cells sorted from PBMCs. The encoded CDR3 is CASSEERTYPLHF. The nucleotides are TGTGCCAGCAGTGAAGAACGAACCTACCCCCTCCACTTT.